These 11 T cell receptor beta chains came from one sample sequenced in a study of PD-1 blockade in mismatch repair-deficient tumors. Libraries were prepared by immunoSEQ multiplex PCR; TCRdb keeps only in-frame clonotypes and omits some of them. The data contain fewer than 100,000 clones, 81% of them singletons. The sample in question was peripheral blood, obtained 12 weeks after starting pembrolizumab. These receptors originate from an adult with mismatch repair-deficient cancer.

The chain combines TRBV5-1 with TRBJ2-7, with no clear D. The germline V and J ends were trimmed by 0 bases and 7 bases, with 14 bases remaining between them. Germline CDR1 reads SGHRS; CDR2 reads YFSETQ. The CDR3 consists of 14 residues. CDR3 sequence: CASSLGTQISEQYF. DNA of the CDR3: TGCGCCAGCAGCTTGGGGACGCAGATTTCGGAGCAGTACTTC.

V usage is TRBV19 and J usage is TRBJ1-3, with TRBD1 as a possible D gene (6 bases). This CDR3 region has 15 residues. The germline CDR1 and CDR2 sequences are LNHDA and SQIVND (reference sequence). The V end was cut by 6 bases, the J end by 4 bases, with 16 bases between. The CDR3 region is CASSLFRGTGNTIYF. CDR3 nucleotide sequence: TGTGCCAGTAGCCTCTTCAGGGGCACGGGAAACACCATATATTTT.

The chain recombines TRBV19 with TRBJ2-5; 7 positions match TRBD2. Germline CDR1 LNHDA, CDR2 SQIVND (reference sequence). The V gene end was trimmed by 7 bases and the J gene end by 5 bases; junction bases not matched to a gene: 13. CDR3 length: 15 amino acids. The CDR3 DNA is TGTGCCAGTACTCAAGGCGCGGGAGCCCAGGAGACCCAGTACTTC. Protein: CASTQGAGAQETQYF.

The chain links TRBV11-2 to TRBJ1-4; TRBD1 matches at 12 bases. The V gene's germline CDR1 is SGHAT and CDR2 FQNNGV. V dropped 4 bases and J dropped 8; count of bases not matched to a gene: 5. The CDR3 contains 15 residues. The CDR3 DNA sequence: TGTGCCAGCAGCTCTCGGGGACAGGGGGCCGAAAAACTGTTTTTT. It encodes CASSSRGQGAEKLFF.

The chain has TRBV5-6 and TRBJ2-2, with D hard to call. Trimming cost V 8 bases and J 0 bases, with 14 bases left between them. Looked up from germline, CDR1 is SGHDT and CDR2 is YYEEEE. The CDR3 runs to 15 residues. This CDR3 reads CASGVDLSNTGELFF. CDR3 DNA: TGTGCCAGTGGGGTAGACCTCTCGAACACCGGGGAGCTGTTTTTT.

The rearrangement uses TRBV5-1 and TRBJ2-5; perhaps TRBD1 as D (6 bases). Germline V CDR1 and CDR2: SGHRS, YFSETQ. CDR3 length: 12 amino acids. CDR3 region: CASLGARETQYF. As DNA, the CDR3 is TGCGCGTCCTTGGGGGCGAGGGAGACCCAGTACTTC. Full variable domain (outside the CDR3, taken from reference TRBV5-1 and TRBJ2-5): KAGVTQTPRYLIKTRGQQVTLSCSPISGHRSVSWYQQTPGQGLQFLFEYFSETQRNKGNFPGRFSGRQFSNSRSEMNVSTLELGDSALYLCASLGARETQYFGPGTRLLVL.

The V gene is TRBV2, the J gene TRBJ2-1, with TRBD2 matching 9 bases. This CDR3 has 13 amino acids. Trimming cost V 11 bases and J 4 bases; bases outside gene matches: 6. The V gene's germline CDR1 is SNHLY and CDR2 FYNNEI. The CDR3 DNA reads TGTGCCGAAGGGGGACTAGCTTACAATGAGCAGTTCTTC. Amino acids: CAEGGLAYNEQFF.

V and J are TRBV19 and TRBJ2-1; D gene ambiguous. CDR1 and CDR2 (germline): LNHDA, SQIVND (reference sequence). The ends were cut back, 4 bases at V and 2 bases at J, with 15 bases in the middle. The CDR3 is 16 residues long. The CDR3 region has the DNA TGTGCCAGTAGTACCCCTAAAACGAGCGCCTACAATGAGCAGTTCTTC. It translates to CASSTPKTSAYNEQFF.

J is TRBJ2-1 and V is TRBV7-9, with 7 bases aligning to TRBD2. Unmatched junction bases numbered 18, after V lost 3 bases and J lost 7 bases. CDR3 length: 18 residues. CDR1 is SEHNR, CDR2 FQNEAQ, per germline (reference sequence). This CDR3 is CASSLGLGGSQHLNEQFF. CDR3 bases: TGTGCCAGCAGCTTGGGACTTGGCGGGAGCCAACATCTGAATGAGCAGTTCTTC. Supplemented by reference TRBV7-9 and TRBJ2-1, the full variable domain reads DTGVSQNPRHKITKRGQNVTFRCDPISEHNRLYWYRQTLGQGPEFLTYFQNEAQLEKSRLLSDRFSAERPKGSFSTLEIQRTEQGDSAMYLCASSLGLGGSQHLNEQFFGPGTRLTVL.

The chain recombines TRBV2 with TRBJ2-5; TRBD2 aligns across 9 bases. Germline V gene data show CDR1 as SNHLY and CDR2 as FYNNEI. The CDR3 covers 15 residues. The V and J ends lost 2 bases and 4 bases, in that order; junction bases with no gene match: 5. The CDR3 loop is CASSEISGSAETQYF. The CDR3 bases are TGTGCCAGCAGTGAAATTAGCGGGAGTGCAGAGACCCAGTACTTC.

The chain couples TRBV7-3 to TRBJ1-4; TRBD1 might be the D (5 bases). With 4 bases removed from V and 3 bases from J, the gap between germline ends came to 27 bases. The CDR3 has 20 amino acids. The germline CDR1 and CDR2 sequences are SGHTA and FQGTGA. The CDR3 DNA follows: TGTGCCAGCAGCTCCCTAACGGACAAAGGGGCCCTCTTAGCTAATGAAAAACTGTTTTTT. It yields the protein CASSSLTDKGALLANEKLFF.